These 25 T cell receptor beta chains came from one sample sequenced in a study of identical twins. TCRdb redid the calling of the 5' RACE reads with MiXCR, one entry per CDR3 protein. The sample has hundreds of thousands of distinct CDR3 sequences, 15% to 20% seen once. The same data also went into a second study, on T cells expressing NK-cell markers.

Sequencing was performed on PBMCs. The receptors derive from a woman aged 18-29 years in good health.

This clonotype was counted a few times. Here the CDR3 reads CSANNLGGGEQFF. CDR3 in DNA: TGCAGTGCCAACAACTTAGGGGGCGGAGAGCAGTTCTTC. V and J are TRBV20-1 and TRBJ2-1; 7 bases are shared with TRBD1. V lost 6 bases to trimming and J lost 10 bases; unmatched junction nucleotides: 12. The CDR3 covers 13 residues. Germline V gene sequence: CDR1 DFQATT, CDR2 SNEGSKA (reference sequence).

This clonotype showed up just a few times. The chain links TRBV6-2 or TRBV6-3 to TRBJ1-2; the D gene is possibly TRBD1 (5 bases). With 6 bases removed from V and 4 bases from J, the gap between germline ends came to 12 bases. Per germline, CDR1 MNHEY and CDR2 SVGEGT. This CDR3 is built from 13 residues. Here the CDR3 DNA reads TGTGCCAGCAGACGACCGGGACGCTATGGCTACACCTTC. It yields the protein CASRRPGRYGYTF.

This clonotype appeared a few times. The V and J genes are TRBV20-1 and TRBJ2-5, with D unclear. Germline loops: CDR1 DFQATT, CDR2 SNEGSKA (reference sequence). The V end was cut by 3 bases, the J end by 1 base, with 9 bases between. The CDR3 runs to 13 residues. CDR3 DNA: TGCAGTGCTAGTACCCACGGCCAAGAGACCCAGTACTTC. Translation: CSASTHGQETQYF.

The CDR3 region has the DNA TGTGCCAGCAGTCGCTCTCAACGTTTGGGTGGGCAGTTCTTC. Protein: CASSRSQRLGGQFF. The genes are TRBV6-2 or TRBV6-3 and TRBJ2-1; D unclear. V lost 5 bases and J lost 12, with 20 bases in between. The CDR3 runs 14 residues. The germline CDR1 and CDR2 sequences are MNHEY and SVGEGT.

There are a few counts of this clonotype. The rearrangement links TRBV12-3 or TRBV12-4 to TRBJ2-5; weak D call: TRBD1 (6 bases). Trimming pared 8 bases from V and 1 base from J, leaving 14 bases between. The CDR3 loop spans 14 amino acids. In DNA, the CDR3 is TGTGCCAGCGGGGGCCTAACCTTCCAAGAGACCCAGTACTTC. Protein sequence: CASGGLTFQETQYF.

The chain combines TRBV20-1 with TRBJ2-3; D unclear. The CDR3 spans 15 residues. Trimming pared 0 bases from V and 3 bases from J, leaving 13 bases between. Germline CDR1 reads DFQATT; CDR2 reads SNEGSKA (reference sequence). The CDR3 loop is CSAREDPPRTDTQYF. In nucleotides, the CDR3 is TGCAGTGCTAGAGAGGATCCACCCCGGACAGATACGCAGTATTTT.

The V call is TRBV5-1, the J call TRBJ2-3, with 13 nucleotides matching TRBD2. Trimming cost V 4 bases and J 3 bases; bases outside gene matches: 2. The CDR3 runs 15 residues. Germline V gene data show CDR1 as SGHRS and CDR2 as YFSETQ. In DNA form, the CDR3 reads TGCGCCAGCAGCCCGACTAGCGGGAGGACAGATACGCAGTATTTT. Amino acids: CASSPTSGRTDTQYF.

This clonotype was counted a few times. V and J are TRBV10-3 and TRBJ1-6, with a tentative D call TRBD1 (5 bases). The length of the CDR3 is 14 residues. The germline V gene has CDR1 ENHRY and CDR2 SYGVKD. With 8 bases removed from V and 7 bases from J, the gap between germline ends came to 15 bases. Here the CDR3 DNA reads TGTGCCATCCAGGGCCAGGGTGTGAATTCACCCCTCCACTTT. This gives the protein CAIQGQGVNSPLHF.

The rearrangement joins TRBV12-3 or TRBV12-4 to TRBJ1-1; perhaps TRBD1 as D (5 bases). The CDR3 spans 12 residues. V was cut by 7 bases and J by 5 bases, with 11 bases left in between. The CDR3 here is CASTRRGTEAFF. The CDR3 DNA follows: TGTGCCAGCACGAGGCGGGGGACTGAAGCTTTCTTT.

This clonotype was found many times. The chain links TRBV7-6 to TRBJ2-1; tentatively, D is TRBD2 (7 bases). Trimming pared 2 bases from V and 0 bases from J, leaving 14 bases between. Germline V gene lookup returns CDR1 SGHVS and CDR2 FNYEAQ. The CDR3 has 17 amino acids. The CDR3 here is CASSLTAGASSYNEQFF. The CDR3 nucleotides read TGTGCCAGCAGCTTAACGGCGGGGGCTAGCTCCTACAATGAGCAGTTCTTC.

This clonotype was counted a few times. The chain uses TRBV12-3 or TRBV12-4 and TRBJ2-1; TRBD2 matches at 11 bases. The V and J ends lost 7 bases and 6 bases, in that order; junction bases with no gene match: 5. The CDR3 length is 14 residues. DNA of the CDR3: TGTGCCAGCATCCTTAGCGGGAGGGGCAATGAGCAGTTCTTC. It encodes CASILSGRGNEQFF.

This clonotype was seen at least ten times. The chain carries TRBV12-3 or TRBV12-4 and TRBJ1-2; D uncertain. The CDR3 sequence is 13 residues long. V was shortened by 0 bases and J by 4 bases, with 6 bases between the two germline ends. The CDR3 loop is CASSLAAGYGYTF. CDR3 nucleotides: TGTGCCAGCAGTTTAGCGGCGGGCTATGGCTACACCTTC.

In this sample, this clonotype turned up a few times. The chain has TRBV12-3 or TRBV12-4 and TRBJ1-5, with D perhaps matching TRBD1 (5 bases). This CDR3 contains 13 residues. Trimming stripped 7 bases from V and 7 bases from J, with 14 bases between. The CDR3 loop reads CASNQGSWQPQHF. The CDR3 nucleotides read TGTGCCAGCAATCAGGGTTCGTGGCAGCCCCAGCATTTT.

The genes are TRBV7-2 and TRBJ2-1, with 7 bases aligning to TRBD2. The CDR3 has 15 residues. V lost 5 bases to trimming and J lost 6 bases; unmatched junction nucleotides: 10. The germline gives CDR1 SGHTA, CDR2 FQGNSA. The CDR3 coding sequence is TGTGCCAGCAGCCTACGCGGAGCGGGGTTCAATGAGCAGTTCTTC. Protein product: CASSLRGAGFNEQFF.

The chain links TRBV11-1 to TRBJ2-1, with TRBD2 matching over 13 bases. CDR1 is SGHAT and CDR2 is FQDESV in the germline V gene (reference sequence). This CDR3 region has 18 residues. Unmatched junction bases numbered 8, after V lost 5 bases and J lost 1 base. Written as DNA, the CDR3 is TGTGCCAGCAGCCCTGGGACTAGCGGGACCCAATCCTACAATGAGCAGTTCTTC. As protein: CASSPGTSGTQSYNEQFF.

V usage is TRBV24-1 and J usage is TRBJ2-3; 7 nucleotides align to TRBD1. Germline CDR1 KGHDR, CDR2 SFDVKD. The CDR3 loop spans 15 amino acids. J lost 5 bases, V lost 3 bases, and 7 bases had no gene match. The CDR3 loop is CATSDLTGSGDTQYF. The DNA of the CDR3 is TGTGCCACCAGTGATCTGACAGGGTCGGGAGATACGCAGTATTTT.

This chain uses TRBV3-1 with TRBJ2-2, with 10 nucleotides matching TRBD2. The V segment lost 3 bases and the J segment 4 bases; nucleotides outside the gene matches: 8. Germline values: CDR1 LGHDT, CDR2 YNNKEL (reference sequence). This CDR3 contains 17 residues. The CDR3 region is CASSHGGASGGTGELFF. The CDR3 bases are TGTGCCAGCAGCCATGGAGGGGCTAGCGGGGGCACCGGGGAGCTGTTTTTT. The variable domain in full, with the rest retrieved from reference TRBV3-1 and TRBJ2-2, is DTAVSQTPKYLVTQMGNDKSIKCEQNLGHDTMYWYKQDSKKFLKIMFSYNNKELIINETVPNRFSPKSPDKAHLNLHINSLELGDSAVYFCASSHGGASGGTGELFFGEGSRLTVL.

This clonotype was seen more than once but under ten times. The gene calls are TRBV12-3 or TRBV12-4 and TRBJ2-7, with D possibly being TRBD2 (6 bases). V was trimmed by 6 bases and J by 1 base, leaving 13 bases between them. The CDR3 totals 14 residues. The CDR3 bases are TGTGCCAGCAGCACCCCAGGGAGGTCCTACGAGCAGTACTTC. It is translated as CASSTPGRSYEQYF.

Only a few counts were recorded for this clonotype. The chain has TRBV20-1 and TRBJ2-3, with 7 bases aligning to TRBD1. Germline V CDR1 and CDR2: DFQATT, SNEGSKA (reference sequence). The CDR3 has 14 residues. V shed 3 bases, J shed 6 bases, and the junction held 9 bases outside the gene matches. The CDR3: CSARGQRSRDTQYF. In DNA, the CDR3 is TGCAGTGCTAGGGGACAGAGATCCAGGGATACGCAGTATTTT.

In this sample, this clonotype turned up many times. V and J are TRBV20-1 and TRBJ1-5, with 10 bases matching TRBD1. The length of the CDR3 is 14 residues. V lost 4 bases and J lost 7; bases outside the gene matches: 7. The germline V gene has CDR1 DFQATT and CDR2 SNEGSKA (reference sequence). The CDR3, as DNA: TGCAGTGCTATCCGGGACAGGGGAGAGCAGCCCCAGCATTTT. Its protein is CSAIRDRGEQPQHF.

This chain joins TRBV12-3 or TRBV12-4 and TRBJ2-5; TRBD2 is a possible D gene (6 bases). The CDR3 consists of 15 residues. V was shortened by 5 bases and J by 4 bases, with 17 bases between the two germline ends. The CDR3 protein is CASSSGGTQGETQYF. CDR3 DNA: TGTGCCAGCAGTAGCGGAGGGACTCAGGGAGAGACCCAGTACTTC.

The sample holds a few counts of this clonotype. This chain uses TRBV19 with TRBJ2-7, with unresolved D. This CDR3 comprises 14 residues. Deletions cut 1 base from V and 3 bases from J, with 10 bases between. Germline CDR1 and CDR2: LNHDA and SQIVND (reference sequence). This CDR3 reads CASSIAGRNYEQYF. CDR3 DNA: TGTGCCAGTAGTATAGCAGGACGGAACTACGAGCAGTACTTC. The whole variable domain, remainder taken from reference TRBV19 and TRBJ2-7, is DGGITQSPKYLFRKEGQNVTLSCEQNLNHDAMYWYRQDPGQGLRLIYYSQIVNDFQKGDIAEGYSVSREKKESFPLTVTSAQKNPTAFYLCASSIAGRNYEQYFGPGTRLTVT.

The sample holds a few counts of this clonotype. The chain recombines TRBV6-2 or TRBV6-3 with TRBJ2-7, with 9 nucleotides matching TRBD2. The CDR3 has 14 residues. J was trimmed by 5 bases and V by 4 bases; bases with no gene match: 6. Germline loops: CDR1 MNHEY, CDR2 SVGEGT. Here the CDR3 reads CASSFGLASDEQYF. The CDR3 DNA is TGTGCCAGCAGTTTCGGACTAGCGAGCGACGAGCAGTACTTC.

The chain has TRBV21-1 and TRBJ2-4. TRBV21-1 is described as a pseudogene. This CDR3 region has 14 residues. The CDR3 spells CASSKAAGKNIQYF. In DNA form, the CDR3 reads TGTGCCAGCAGCAAAGCGGCTGGCAAAAACATTCAGTACTTC.

V gene TRBV25-1 combines with J gene TRBJ2-2, with D possibly TRBD2 on 5 matching bases. The germline gives CDR1 MGHDK, CDR2 SYGVNS. Trimming stripped 3 bases from V and 5 bases from J, with 13 bases between. This CDR3 spans 15 amino acids. The CDR3 DNA sequence: TGTGCCAGCAGTGACCAGCGGCACGCAACCGGGGAGCTGTTTTTT. Translated: CASSDQRHATGELFF.